This TCR beta chain stems from a study of monozygotic twins with inflammatory bowel disease. Blood samples, whole and unsorted for T cells, yielded the isolated total RNA. From germline, CDR1 is LNHNV and CDR2 YYDKDF (reference sequence). This CDR3 has 14 amino acids. Template switching introduced UMIs that contain a 6-nucleotide sample barcode. TCRdb re-called the 5' RACE reads, yielding one record per CDR3 amino acid sequence without DNA. The table lists 330,000 or so distinct CDR3 sequences. The sample was blood. The rearrangement joins TRBV15 to TRBJ2-7. The TCR originated in a human donor with ulcerative colitis or Crohn's disease, or a healthy co-twin of an affected twin (not recorded which). CDR3 in amino acids: CATSTQRGSYEQYF.